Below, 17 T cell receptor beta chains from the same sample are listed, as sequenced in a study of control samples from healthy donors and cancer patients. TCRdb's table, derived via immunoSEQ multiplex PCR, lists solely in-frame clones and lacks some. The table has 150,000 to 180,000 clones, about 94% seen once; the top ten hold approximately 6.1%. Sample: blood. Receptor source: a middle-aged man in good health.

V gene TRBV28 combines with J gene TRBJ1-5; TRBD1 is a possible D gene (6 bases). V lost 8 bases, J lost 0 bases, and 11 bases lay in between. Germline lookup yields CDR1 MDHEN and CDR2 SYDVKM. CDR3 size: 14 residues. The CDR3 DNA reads TGTGCCAGCCGGACAGTCTATAGCAATCAGCCCCAGCATTTT. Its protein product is CASRTVYSNQPQHF.

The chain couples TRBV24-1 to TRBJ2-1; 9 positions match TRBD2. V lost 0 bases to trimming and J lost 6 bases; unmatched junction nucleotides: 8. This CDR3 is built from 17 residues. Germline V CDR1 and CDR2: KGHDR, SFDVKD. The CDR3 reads CATSDLPRGGRVNEQFF. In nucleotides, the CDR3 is TGTGCCACCAGTGATTTGCCCAGGGGCGGGAGGGTCAATGAGCAGTTCTTC.

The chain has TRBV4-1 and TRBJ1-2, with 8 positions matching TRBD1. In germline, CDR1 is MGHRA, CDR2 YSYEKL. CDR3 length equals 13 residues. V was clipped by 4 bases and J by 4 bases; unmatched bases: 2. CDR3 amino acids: CASSPGGGYGYTF. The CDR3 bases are TGCGCCAGCAGCCCAGGGGGCGGCTATGGCTACACCTTC.

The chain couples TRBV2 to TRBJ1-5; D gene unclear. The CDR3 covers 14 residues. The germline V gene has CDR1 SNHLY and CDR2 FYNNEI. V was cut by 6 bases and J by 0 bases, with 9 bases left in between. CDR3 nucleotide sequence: TGTGCCAGCAGCGACACCTTTAGCAATCAGCCCCAGCATTTT. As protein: CASSDTFSNQPQHF.

The CDR3 loop reads CASSPDGGTYEQYF. CDR3 nucleotide sequence: TGTGCCAGCTCACCGGACGGGGGGACCTACGAGCAGTACTTC. The rearrangement joins TRBV18 to TRBJ2-7, with 7 bases that match TRBD2. From germline, CDR1 is KGHSH and CDR2 LQKENI. CDR3 length: 14 amino acids. V lost 3 bases, J lost 2 bases, and 4 bases stayed unmatched.

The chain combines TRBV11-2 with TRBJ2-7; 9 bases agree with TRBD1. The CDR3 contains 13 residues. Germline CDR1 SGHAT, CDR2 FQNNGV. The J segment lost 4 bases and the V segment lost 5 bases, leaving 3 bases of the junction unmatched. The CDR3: CASSMGQGYEQYF. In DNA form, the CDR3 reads TGTGCCAGCAGCATGGGACAGGGTTACGAGCAGTACTTC.

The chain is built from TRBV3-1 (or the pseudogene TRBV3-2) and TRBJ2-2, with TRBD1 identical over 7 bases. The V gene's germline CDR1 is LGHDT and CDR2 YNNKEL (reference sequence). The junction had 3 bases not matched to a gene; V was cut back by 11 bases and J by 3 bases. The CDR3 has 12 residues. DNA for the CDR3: TGTGCCGTACAGGGGCACACCGGGGAGCTGTTTTTT. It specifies CAVQGHTGELFF.

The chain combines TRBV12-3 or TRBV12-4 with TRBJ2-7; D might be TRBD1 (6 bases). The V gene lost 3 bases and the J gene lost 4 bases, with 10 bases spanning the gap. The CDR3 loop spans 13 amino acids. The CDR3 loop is CASSFGQMYEQYF. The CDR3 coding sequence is TGTGCCAGCAGTTTTGGACAGATGTACGAGCAGTACTTC.

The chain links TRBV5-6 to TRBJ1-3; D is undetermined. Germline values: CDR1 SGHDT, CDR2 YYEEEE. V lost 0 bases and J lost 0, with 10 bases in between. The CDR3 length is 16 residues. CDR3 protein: CASSLGPILSGNTIYF. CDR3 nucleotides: TGTGCCAGCAGCTTGGGACCGATCCTCTCTGGAAACACCATATATTTT. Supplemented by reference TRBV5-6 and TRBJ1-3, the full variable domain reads DAGVTQSPTHLIKTRGQQVTLRCSPKSGHDTVSWYQQALGQGPQFIFQYYEEEERQRGNFPDRFSGHQFPNYSSELNVNALLLGDSALYLCASSLGPILSGNTIYFGEGSWLTVV.

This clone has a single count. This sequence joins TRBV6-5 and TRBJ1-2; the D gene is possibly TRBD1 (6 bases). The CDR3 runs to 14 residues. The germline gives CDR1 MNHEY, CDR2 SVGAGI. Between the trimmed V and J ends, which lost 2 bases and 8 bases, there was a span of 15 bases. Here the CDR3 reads CASSYVRGGGGYTF. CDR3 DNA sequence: TGTGCCAGCAGTTACGTGCGCGGGGGCGGCGGCTACACCTTC.

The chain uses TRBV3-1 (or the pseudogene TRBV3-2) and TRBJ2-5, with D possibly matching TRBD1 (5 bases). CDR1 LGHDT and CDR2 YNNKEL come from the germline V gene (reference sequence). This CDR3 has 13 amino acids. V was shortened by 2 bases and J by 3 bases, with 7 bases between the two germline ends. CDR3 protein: CASSQLGEETQYF. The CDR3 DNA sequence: TGTGCCAGCAGCCAACTAGGGGAAGAGACCCAGTACTTC.

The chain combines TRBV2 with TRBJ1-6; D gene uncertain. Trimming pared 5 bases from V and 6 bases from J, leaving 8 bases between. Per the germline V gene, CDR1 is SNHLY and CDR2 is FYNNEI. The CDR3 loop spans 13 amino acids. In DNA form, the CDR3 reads TGTGCCAGCAGTCGGGAGAGTAATTCACCCCTCCACTTT. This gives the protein CASSRESNSPLHF.

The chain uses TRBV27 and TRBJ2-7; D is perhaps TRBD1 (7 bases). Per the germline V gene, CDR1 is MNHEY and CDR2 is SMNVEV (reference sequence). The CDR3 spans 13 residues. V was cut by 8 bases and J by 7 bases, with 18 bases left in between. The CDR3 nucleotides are TGTGCCAGCGCCCCAGGGGGGCGTTTGGAGCAGTACTTC. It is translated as CASAPGGRLEQYF.

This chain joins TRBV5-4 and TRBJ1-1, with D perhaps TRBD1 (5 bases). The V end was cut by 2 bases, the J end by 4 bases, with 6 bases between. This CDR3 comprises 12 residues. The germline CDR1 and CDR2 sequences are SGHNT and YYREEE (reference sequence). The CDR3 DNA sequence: TGTGCCAGCAGCTTCCAGGGCACTGAAGCTTTCTTT. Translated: CASSFQGTEAFF. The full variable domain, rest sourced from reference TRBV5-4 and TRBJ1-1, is ETGVTQSPTHLIKTRGQQVTLRCSSQSGHNTVSWYQQALGQGPQFIFQYYREEENGRGNFPPRFSGLQFPNYSSELNVNALELDDSALYLCASSFQGTEAFFGQGTRLTVV.

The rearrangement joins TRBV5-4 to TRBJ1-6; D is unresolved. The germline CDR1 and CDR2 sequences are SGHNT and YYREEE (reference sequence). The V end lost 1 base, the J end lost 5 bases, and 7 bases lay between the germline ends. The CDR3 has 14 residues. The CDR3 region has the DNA TGTGCCAGCAGCTTGTACAGTAATAATTCACCCCTCCACTTT. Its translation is CASSLYSNNSPLHF.

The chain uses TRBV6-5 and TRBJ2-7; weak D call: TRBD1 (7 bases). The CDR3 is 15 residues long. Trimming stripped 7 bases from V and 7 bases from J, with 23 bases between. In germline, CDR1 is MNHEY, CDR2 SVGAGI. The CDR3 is CASTLGGQRGTEQYF. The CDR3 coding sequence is TGTGCCAGCACTCTCGGGGGACAGAGGGGAACAGAGCAGTACTTC.

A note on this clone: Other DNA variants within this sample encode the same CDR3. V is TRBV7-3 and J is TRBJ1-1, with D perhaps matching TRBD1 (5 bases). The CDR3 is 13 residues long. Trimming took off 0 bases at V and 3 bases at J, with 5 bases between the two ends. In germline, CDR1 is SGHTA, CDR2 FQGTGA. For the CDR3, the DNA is TGTGCCAGCAGCTTAACCAGGGACACTGAAGCTTTCTTT. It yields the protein CASSLTRDTEAFF.